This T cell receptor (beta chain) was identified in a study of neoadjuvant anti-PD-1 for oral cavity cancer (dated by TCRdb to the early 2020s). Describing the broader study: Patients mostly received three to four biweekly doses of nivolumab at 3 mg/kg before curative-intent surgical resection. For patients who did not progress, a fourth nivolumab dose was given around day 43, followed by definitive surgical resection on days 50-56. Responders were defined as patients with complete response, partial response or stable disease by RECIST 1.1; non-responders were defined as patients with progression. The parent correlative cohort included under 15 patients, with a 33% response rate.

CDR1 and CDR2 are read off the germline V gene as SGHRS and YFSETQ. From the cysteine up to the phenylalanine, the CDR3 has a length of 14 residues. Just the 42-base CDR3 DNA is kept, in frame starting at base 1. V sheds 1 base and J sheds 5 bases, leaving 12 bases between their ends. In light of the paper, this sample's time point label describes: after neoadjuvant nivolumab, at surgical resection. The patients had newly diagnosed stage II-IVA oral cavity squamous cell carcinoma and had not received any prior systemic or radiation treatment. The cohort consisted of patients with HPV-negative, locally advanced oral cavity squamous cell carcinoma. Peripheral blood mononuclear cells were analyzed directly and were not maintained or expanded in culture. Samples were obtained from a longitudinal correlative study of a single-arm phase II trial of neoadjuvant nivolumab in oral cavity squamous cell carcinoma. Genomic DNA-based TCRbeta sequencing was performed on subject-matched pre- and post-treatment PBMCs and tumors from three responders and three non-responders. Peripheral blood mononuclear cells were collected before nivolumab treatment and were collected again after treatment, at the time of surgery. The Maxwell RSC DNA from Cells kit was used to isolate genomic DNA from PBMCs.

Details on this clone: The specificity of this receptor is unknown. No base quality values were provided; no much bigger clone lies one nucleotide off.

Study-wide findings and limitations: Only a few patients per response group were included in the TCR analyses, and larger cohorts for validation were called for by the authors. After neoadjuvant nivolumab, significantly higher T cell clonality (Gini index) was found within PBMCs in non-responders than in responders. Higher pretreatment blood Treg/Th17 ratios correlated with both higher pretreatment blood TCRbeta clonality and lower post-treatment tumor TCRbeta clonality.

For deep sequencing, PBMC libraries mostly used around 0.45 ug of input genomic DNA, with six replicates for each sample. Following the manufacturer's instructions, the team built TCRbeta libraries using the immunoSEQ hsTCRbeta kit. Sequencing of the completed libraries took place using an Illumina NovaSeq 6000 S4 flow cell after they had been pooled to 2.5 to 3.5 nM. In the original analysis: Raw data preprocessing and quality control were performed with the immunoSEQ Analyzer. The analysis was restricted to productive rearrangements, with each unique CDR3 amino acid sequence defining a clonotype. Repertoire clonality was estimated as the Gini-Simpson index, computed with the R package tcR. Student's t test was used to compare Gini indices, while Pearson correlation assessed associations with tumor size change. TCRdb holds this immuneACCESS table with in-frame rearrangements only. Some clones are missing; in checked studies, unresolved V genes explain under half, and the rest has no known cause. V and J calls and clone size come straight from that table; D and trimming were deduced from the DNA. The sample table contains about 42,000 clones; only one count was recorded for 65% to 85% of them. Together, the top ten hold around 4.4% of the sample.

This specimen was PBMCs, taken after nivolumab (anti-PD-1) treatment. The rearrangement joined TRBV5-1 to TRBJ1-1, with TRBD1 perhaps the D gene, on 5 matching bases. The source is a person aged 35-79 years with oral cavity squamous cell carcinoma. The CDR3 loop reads CASSLKLGETEAFF. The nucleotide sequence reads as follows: TGCGCCAGCAGCTTGAAACTGGGGGAAACTGAAGCTTTCTTT. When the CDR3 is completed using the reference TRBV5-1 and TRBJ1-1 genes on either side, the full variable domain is KAGVTQTPRYLIKTRGQQVTLSCSPISGHRSVSWYQQTPGQGLQFLFEYFSETQRNKGNFPGRFSGRQFSNSRSEMNVSTLELGDSALYLCASSLKLGETEAFFGQGTRLTVV.